These 3 T cell receptor beta chains share one sample of origin, sequenced in a study of immune characterization of retroperitoneal liposarcoma. TCRdb processed the PCR reads anew with MiXCR; each CDR3 protein has one entry. The sample records around 7,000 distinct CDR3 sequences, about 29% being singletons. The sample taken for sequencing was tumor tissue. The receptors come from a female donor with retroperitoneal liposarcoma.

This chain joins TRBV6-1 and TRBJ2-4; 7 nucleotides line up with TRBD2. The ends lost 2 bases at V and 7 bases at J; junction bases unmatched: 5. This CDR3 has 14 residues. Looked up from germline, CDR1 is MNHNS and CDR2 is SASEGT. The DNA for the CDR3 is TGTGCCAGCAGTGAATTCGGGGGGACGAACATTCAGTACTTC. Encoded protein: CASSEFGGTNIQYF.

The chain carries TRBV12-3 or TRBV12-4 and TRBJ1-1, with D unclear. The CDR3 loop spans 11 amino acids. V shed 2 bases and J shed 8 bases, with 6 bases lying between them. In DNA form, the CDR3 reads TGTGCCAGCAGTTTACGTAGGGAAGCTTTCTTT. Translated, it gives CASSLRREAFF.

The sample holds many counts of this clonotype. The V and J genes are TRBV7-2 and TRBJ2-5; 7 bases agree with TRBD1. Germline V lookup: CDR1 SGHTA, CDR2 FQGNSA. The CDR3 totals 15 residues. The trim removed 2 bases at V and 5 bases at J, leaving 8 bases unmatched. The CDR3 loop is CASSLNRGDRETQYF. The DNA of the CDR3 is TGTGCCAGCAGCTTAAACAGGGGAGATCGGGAGACCCAGTACTTC.